This T cell receptor beta chain was identified in a study of T-cell reconstitution after alpha-beta-depleted transplantation in children. The study, taken as a whole, reports: Among T cells one year after transplant, newly produced cells accounted for most counts and diversity.

This clonotype was recorded a few times. Its antigen is not identified. A TCRbeta library incorporating unique molecular identifiers was prepared. MiXCR, run by TCRdb on the PCR reads, gives a single entry per CDR3 protein. The sample lists a few hundred thousand distinct CDR3 sequences, over 25% occurring once. V lost 5 bases, J lost 0 bases, and 12 bases stayed unmatched. CDR3 size: 19 residues. Germline V gene data show CDR1 as KGHDR and CDR2 as SFDVKD. Specimen: PBMCs, collected before TCRalphabeta/CD19-depleted stem cell transplant. The chain carries TRBV24-1 and TRBJ2-6; TRBD1 agrees at 7 bases. The sequence was obtained from a boy under two years old with Wiskott-Aldrich syndrome, due to receive a stem cell transplant. CDR3 protein: CATSADDRVLYSGANVLTF. The CDR3 coding sequence is TGTGCCACCAGTGCCGACGACAGGGTACTATACTCTGGGGCCAACGTCCTGACTTTC.